The 21 T cell receptor beta chains below come from one sample, sequenced in a study of T cell responses to AZD1222 COVID-19 vaccine. Sequenced by immunoSEQ multiplex PCR; TCRdb stores in-frame clones only, minus some. Of 150,000 to 200,000 clones in the sample, 80% to 90% were seen once. The sequencing used peripheral blood, collected on day 0 of MenACWY control vaccination. These receptors all come from an adult in good health.

V gene TRBV11-1 combines with J gene TRBJ2-1, with D unresolved. The V and J ends lost 2 bases and 8 bases respectively, with 4 bases between them. There are 11 residues in the CDR3. Germline V CDR1 and CDR2: SGHAT, FQDESV (reference sequence). The CDR3 DNA reads TGTGCCAGCAGCTTAAGTGATGAGCAGTTCTTC. Its translation: CASSLSDEQFF.

The V call is TRBV4-1, the J call TRBJ2-3, with D maybe TRBD2 (7 bases). The CDR3 is 16 residues long. Trimming cost V 3 bases and J 4 bases, with 17 bases left between them. Looked up from germline, CDR1 is MGHRA and CDR2 is YSYEKL. CDR3 residues: CASSQGRGARSDTQYF. CDR3 coding DNA: TGCGCCAGCAGCCAGGGTCGGGGGGCGCGGTCAGATACGCAGTATTTT.

The V call is TRBV6-5, the J call TRBJ1-1; D not certain. The V end lost 6 bases, the J end lost 5 bases, and 10 bases lay between the germline ends. This CDR3 has 12 residues. Germline V gene data show CDR1 as MNHEY and CDR2 as SVGAGI. The CDR3 DNA follows: TGTGCCAGCAGCACTCGGGGTACTGAAGCTTTCTTT. It codes for CASSTRGTEAFF.

This clone has only one observation. J is TRBJ2-5 and V is TRBV5-4; TRBD2 aligns across 10 bases. With 4 bases clipped from V and 3 bases from J, the junction kept 6 bases outside the gene matches. CDR1 SGHNT and CDR2 YYREEE come from the germline V gene (reference sequence). This CDR3 has 15 amino acids. The CDR3, as DNA: TGTGCCAGCAGCCACCTAGCGGGGGTGGAAGAGACCCAGTACTTC. This translates into CASSHLAGVEETQYF.

This chain links TRBV7-8 with TRBJ1-6; possibly TRBD1 for D (5 bases). CDR1 and CDR2 (germline): SGHVS, FQNEAQ. The CDR3 extends over 13 amino acids. Trimming pared 2 bases from V and 10 bases from J, leaving 9 bases between. This CDR3 reads CASSLQGGSPLHF. CDR3 DNA sequence: TGTGCCAGCAGCTTACAGGGTGGGTCACCCCTCCACTTT.

This clone appeared a few times. V gene TRBV4-1 combines with J gene TRBJ2-1; no firm D call. The germline gives CDR1 MGHRA, CDR2 YSYEKL. This CDR3 is 16 amino acids long. The V and J ends lost 3 bases and 0 bases respectively, with 12 bases between them. This chain's CDR3 is CASSHLDLLSYNEQFF. The CDR3 DNA reads TGCGCCAGCAGCCACCTCGACTTACTCTCCTACAATGAGCAGTTCTTC.

The CDR3, as DNA: TGTCCTGGGAGCGAGCTATCGACAGGGAGTCCCACTGAAGCTTTCTTT. It encodes CPGSELSTGSPTEAFF. The chain uses TRBV22-1 and TRBJ1-1; TRBD1, the table's D call, lacks a check against the DNA. TRBV22-1 is listed as a pseudogene. The CDR3 runs to 16 residues.

The chain employs TRBV7-2 and TRBJ1-2; 8 nucleotides line up with TRBD1. The CDR3 contains 15 residues. Trimming at V came to 4 bases and at J to 8 bases, leaving 12 bases not matched to a gene. Germline loops: CDR1 SGHTA, CDR2 FQGNSA. CDR3 nucleotides: TGTGCCAGCAGCTCGCAGACAGGGGCTTCTAAGGGCTACACCTTC. It codes for CASSSQTGASKGYTF.

This clone was seen only once. The gene calls are TRBV24-1 and TRBJ1-5; D unclear. This CDR3 comprises 13 residues. From germline, CDR1 is KGHDR and CDR2 SFDVKD. V gave up 1 base and J gave up 4 bases, with 4 bases separating them. CDR3 sequence: CATSDLPNQPQHF. The CDR3, as DNA: TGTGCCACCAGTGATTTACCGAATCAGCCCCAGCATTTT.

This chain uses TRBV6-5 with TRBJ2-1; the match to TRBD2 covers 9 bases. This CDR3 has 15 residues. CDR1 and CDR2 (germline): MNHEY, SVGAGI. Trimming removed 7 bases from V and 1 base from J; junction bases left unmatched: 5. CDR3 sequence (DNA): TGTGCCAGCATTTCGGCGGGAGGGTCCTACAATGAGCAGTTCTTC. Translated, it gives CASISAGGSYNEQFF.

The V call is TRBV6-5, the J call TRBJ1-2; D remains unclear. Germline V gene data show CDR1 as MNHEY and CDR2 as SVGAGI. The germline V and J ends were trimmed by 3 bases and 8 bases, with 13 bases remaining between them. This CDR3 spans 13 amino acids. The CDR3 loop reads CASSYTARWGYTF. The CDR3 DNA reads as TGTGCCAGCAGTTATACAGCCCGTTGGGGCTACACCTTC.

The rearrangement links TRBV7-2 to TRBJ2-1; weak D call: TRBD1 (6 bases). The CDR3 totals 14 residues. With 5 bases removed from V and 4 bases from J, the gap between germline ends came to 12 bases. Per the germline V gene, CDR1 is SGHTA and CDR2 is FQGNSA. CDR3 bases: TGTGCCAGCAGCCCCCGGACAGCTTACAATGAGCAGTTCTTC. The encoded protein is CASSPRTAYNEQFF.

The chain is built from TRBV24-1 and TRBJ1-1; tentative D call: TRBD1 (6 bases). This CDR3 is 16 amino acids long. Germline V gene data show CDR1 as KGHDR and CDR2 as SFDVKD. V was shortened by 4 bases and J by 4 bases, with 18 bases between the two germline ends. The CDR3 protein is CATSDPRGGATTEAFF. CDR3 in DNA: TGTGCCACCAGTGACCCTCGGGGGGGGGCTACCACTGAAGCTTTCTTT.

The V and J genes are TRBV7-9 and TRBJ1-2; no clear D. Trimming cost V 5 bases and J 0 bases, with 13 bases left between them. Germline V lookup: CDR1 SEHNR, CDR2 FQNEAQ (reference sequence). The CDR3 totals 15 residues. The CDR3 DNA reads TGTGCCAGCAGCCCCCATGTGGGAGCTAACTATGGCTACACCTTC. Residues: CASSPHVGANYGYTF.

This clone has more than one count but fewer than ten. The rearrangement links TRBV6-4 to TRBJ2-2; D gene ambiguous. This CDR3 contains 13 residues. The V gene lost 5 bases and the J gene lost 2 bases, with 6 bases spanning the gap. In germline, CDR1 is MRHNA, CDR2 SNTAGT. For the CDR3, the DNA is TGTGCCAGCAGTCCAGCTAACACCGGGGAGCTGTTTTTT. It yields the protein CASSPANTGELFF.

The V call is TRBV28, the J call TRBJ1-2; the match to TRBD1 covers 10 bases. Germline CDR1 reads MDHEN; CDR2 reads SYDVKM. Trimming at V came to 6 bases and at J to 7 bases, leaving 8 bases not matched to a gene. CDR3 length: 14 residues. The CDR3 DNA is TGTGCCAGCAGGGACAGACAGGGGGCGGGTGGCTACACCTTC. Protein sequence: CASRDRQGAGGYTF.

The J gene is TRBJ2-7, the V gene TRBV28; D possibly matches TRBD1 or TRBD2 (6 bases each). V was pared by 3 bases and J by 5 bases, with 14 bases between. This CDR3 region has 14 residues. The germline V gene encodes CDR1 MDHEN and CDR2 SYDVKM. In nucleotides, the CDR3 is TGTGCCAGCAGTTTCGGAGGGGGAGGCAACGAGCAGTACTTC. Encoded protein: CASSFGGGGNEQYF.

A few counts support this clone. The chain joins TRBV18 to TRBJ2-7; 11 bases are a match to TRBD2. The germline V gene has CDR1 KGHSH and CDR2 LQKENI. V lost 4 bases to trimming and J lost 2 bases; unmatched junction nucleotides: 1. The CDR3 totals 14 residues. CDR3 sequence reads: CASSQGLAAYEQYF. CDR3 nucleotides: TGTGCCAGCTCACAGGGACTAGCGGCCTACGAGCAGTACTTC.

In its sample, this clone was seen a few times. Other DNA variants within this sample encode the same CDR3. This chain uses TRBV2 with TRBJ1-2; no firm D call. The CDR3 contains 12 residues. The ends were cut back, 5 bases at V and 7 bases at J, with 11 bases in the middle. Germline V gene lookup returns CDR1 SNHLY and CDR2 FYNNEI. CDR3 residues: CASSRQGSGYTF. DNA for the CDR3: TGTGCCAGCAGTAGGCAAGGGTCTGGCTACACCTTC.

There are a few counts of this clone. V gene TRBV6-5 combines with J gene TRBJ2-7; TRBD1 matches at 10 bases. CDR1 is MNHEY, CDR2 SVGAGI, per germline. This CDR3 is built from 15 residues. V lost 4 bases and J lost 2; bases outside the gene matches: 5. CDR3 DNA: TGTGCCAGCAGTTTAACCGGGACAGGGGCCTACGAGCAGTACTTC. Its protein is CASSLTGTGAYEQYF.

The chain uses TRBV7-3 and TRBJ1-5; TRBD1 agrees at 8 bases. Germline CDR1 reads SGHTA; CDR2 reads FQGTGA. This CDR3 is built from 13 residues. The V gene end was trimmed by 1 base and the J gene end by 7 bases; junction bases not matched to a gene: 0. The CDR3 DNA is TGTGCCAGCAGCTTAAACAGGGGGCAGCCCCAGCATTTT. This translates into CASSLNRGQPQHF.